This TCR beta chain is drawn from a study of shared clonotypes between healthy human individuals. Study-wide background: CD8 memory received one plate per donor, CD8 naive two, CD4 memory three and CD4 naive three.

Healthy HIV-negative adults without recent acute infections or vaccinations served as donors. The protocol was immunoSEQ multiplex PCR, while the TCRdb copy is restricted to in-frame clones and leaves out a portion. The table includes millions of clones, 85% to 95% detected once. The CDR3 runs to 12 residues. Germline V gene sequence: CDR1 SQVTM, CDR2 ANQGSEA. The ends were cut back, 6 bases at V and 5 bases at J, with 13 bases in the middle. The sequence was collected from a man between 18 and 29 years old in good health. Some clones in this sample may be carry-over from other donors' samples. The chain carries TRBV29-1 and TRBJ2-5; no clear D gene. The sample was naive CD4+ T cells from PBMCs. Subset reported: CD45RA+ positively selected. CDR3: CSVTHGAETQYF. The CDR3 DNA reads TGCAGCGTGACCCATGGAGCGGAGACCCAGTACTTC. The whole variable domain, filled in from reference TRBV29-1 and TRBJ2-5, reads SAVISQKPSRDICQRGTSLTIQCQVDSQVTMMFWYRQQPGQSLTLIATANQGSEATYESGFVIDKFPISRPNLTFSTLTVSNMSPEDSSIYLCSVTHGAETQYFGPGTRLLVL.